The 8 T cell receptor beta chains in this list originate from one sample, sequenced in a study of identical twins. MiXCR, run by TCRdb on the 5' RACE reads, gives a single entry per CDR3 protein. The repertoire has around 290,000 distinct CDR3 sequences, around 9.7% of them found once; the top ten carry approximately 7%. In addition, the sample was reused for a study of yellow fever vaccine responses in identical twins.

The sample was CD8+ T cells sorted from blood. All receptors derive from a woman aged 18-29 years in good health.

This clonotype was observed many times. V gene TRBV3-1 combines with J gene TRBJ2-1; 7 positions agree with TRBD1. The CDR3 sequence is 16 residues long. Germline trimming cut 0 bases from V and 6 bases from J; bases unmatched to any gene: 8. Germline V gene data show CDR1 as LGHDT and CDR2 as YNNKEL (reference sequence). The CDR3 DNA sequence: TGTGCCAGCAGCCAAGAACAGGGGTTTATCTTCAATGAGCAGTTCTTC. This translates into CASSQEQGFIFNEQFF.

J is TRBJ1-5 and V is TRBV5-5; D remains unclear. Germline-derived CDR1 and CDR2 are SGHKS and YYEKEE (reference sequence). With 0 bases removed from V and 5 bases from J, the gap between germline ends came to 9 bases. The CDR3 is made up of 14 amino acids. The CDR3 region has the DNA TGTGCCAGCAGCTTGGCCCCCGTTCATCAGCCCCAGCATTTT. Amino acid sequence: CASSLAPVHQPQHF.

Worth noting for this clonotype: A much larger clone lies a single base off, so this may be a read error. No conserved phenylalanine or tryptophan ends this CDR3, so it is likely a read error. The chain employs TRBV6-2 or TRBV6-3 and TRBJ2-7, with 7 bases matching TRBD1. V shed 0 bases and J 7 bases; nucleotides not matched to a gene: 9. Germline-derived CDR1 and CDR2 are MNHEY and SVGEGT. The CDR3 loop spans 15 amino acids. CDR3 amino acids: CASSYSPTGTGEQYL. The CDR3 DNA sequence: TGTGCCAGCAGTTACTCCCCGACAGGGACGGGGGAGCAGTACCTC.

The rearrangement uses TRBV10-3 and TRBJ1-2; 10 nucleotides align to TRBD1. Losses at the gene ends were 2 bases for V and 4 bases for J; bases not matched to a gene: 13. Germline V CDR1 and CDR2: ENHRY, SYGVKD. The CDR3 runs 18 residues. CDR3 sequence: CAISEIDRGQDIGYGYTF. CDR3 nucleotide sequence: TGTGCCATCAGTGAGATAGACAGGGGGCAAGATATTGGCTATGGCTACACCTTC.

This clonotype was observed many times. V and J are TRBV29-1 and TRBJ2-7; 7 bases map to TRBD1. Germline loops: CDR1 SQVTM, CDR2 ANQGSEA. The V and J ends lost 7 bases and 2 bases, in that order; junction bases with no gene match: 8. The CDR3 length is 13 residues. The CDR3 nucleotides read TGCAGCGCGGTAGGACAGGTTACCTACGAGCAGTACTTC. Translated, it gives CSAVGQVTYEQYF.

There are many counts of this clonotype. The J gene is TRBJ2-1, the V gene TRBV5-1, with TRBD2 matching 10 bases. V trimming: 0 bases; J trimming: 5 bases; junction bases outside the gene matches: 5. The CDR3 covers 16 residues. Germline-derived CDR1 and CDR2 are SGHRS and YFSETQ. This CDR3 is CASSLVWLAGDNEQFF. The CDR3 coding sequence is TGCGCCAGCAGCTTGGTTTGGCTAGCGGGGGACAATGAGCAGTTCTTC.

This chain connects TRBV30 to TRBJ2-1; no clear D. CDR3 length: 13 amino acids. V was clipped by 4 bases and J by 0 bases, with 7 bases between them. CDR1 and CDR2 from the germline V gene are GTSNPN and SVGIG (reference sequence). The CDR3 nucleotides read TGTGCCTGGAATCTAGTCTCCTACAATGAGCAGTTCTTC. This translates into CAWNLVSYNEQFF.

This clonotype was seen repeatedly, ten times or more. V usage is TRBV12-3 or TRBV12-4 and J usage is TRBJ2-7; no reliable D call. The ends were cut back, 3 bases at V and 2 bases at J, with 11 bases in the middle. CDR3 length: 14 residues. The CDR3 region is CASSFFGSAYEQYF. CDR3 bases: TGTGCCAGCAGTTTTTTCGGTTCAGCCTACGAGCAGTACTTC.